Listed below are T cell receptor beta chains from one sample, sequenced in a study of control samples from healthy donors and cancer patients. Data came from immunoSEQ multiplex PCR; TCRdb stores just in-frame clones and leaves some out. The data contain 80,000 to 85,000 clones, about 88% of them seen just once; the ten biggest clones take up around 6%. Source material: blood. The receptors shown here come from a woman in her forties or fifties in good health. CDR3s include the opening cysteine and the closing phenylalanine or tryptophan. The D gene is left open where the match is weak.

cdr3_aa,cdr3_nt,j_call,v_call,d_call
CASSQDGTVSYEQYF,TGTGCCAGCAGCCAAGATGGGACAGTCTCCTACGAGCAGTACTTC,TRBJ2-7,TRBV3-1/TRBV3-2,TRBD1
CASSVFPNQPQHF,TGTGCCAGCAGTGTATTCCCCAATCAGCCCCAGCATTTT,TRBJ1-5,TRBV6-4,-
CASSLQRGPYNEQFF,TGTGCCAGCAGCCTACAGCGGGGGCCCTACAATGAGCAGTTCTTC,TRBJ2-1,TRBV7-2,TRBD2
CASSSPGTGTYEQYF,TGTGCCAGCAGCTCTCCAGGGACAGGGACCTACGAGCAGTACTTC,TRBJ2-7,TRBV7-9,TRBD1
CASSVAGRNTGELFF,TGTGCCAGCAGCGTAGCGGGGAGGAACACCGGGGAGCTGTTTTTT,TRBJ2-2,TRBV6-6,TRBD2
CASSFNSGYEQYF,TGTGCCAGCAGCTTTAATTCGGGCTACGAGCAGTACTTC,TRBJ2-7,TRBV5-5,-
CASSEQRGQPQHF,TGTGCCAGCAGTGAACAAAGGGGACAGCCCCAGCATTTT,TRBJ1-5,TRBV6-1,-
CASRRIGTDYGYTF,TGTGCCAGCAGGAGGATAGGGACAGACTATGGCTACACCTTC,TRBJ1-2,TRBV6-5,TRBD1
CASSVFPGQGTYEQYF,TGTGCCAGCAGCGTATTCCCTGGACAGGGGACCTACGAGCAGTACTTC,TRBJ2-7,TRBV9,TRBD1
CASSSPTGFYSTDTQYF,TGTGCCAGCAGTTCCCCCACAGGGTTCTATAGCACAGATACGCAGTATTTT,TRBJ2-3,TRBV27,-